This TCR beta chain was captured by sequencing in a study of identical twins. This clonotype has a handful of counts. What it recognizes is unknown. Template switching introduced a universal primer site, and the cDNA bore unique molecular identifiers. One entry per CDR3 protein, called by TCRdb with MiXCR from the 5' RACE reads. The sample has 200,000 to 300,000 distinct CDR3 sequences, roughly 7% seen once. General observations from the study: Memory repertoires lacked the insertion deficit that abundant cord blood beta clonotypes showed. Monozygotic twins shared more out-of-frame TCR alpha than recombination models predicted. The conclusions drew on cross-sectional statistical analysis instead of tracking the same donors.

The CDR3 spans 14 residues. V lost 5 bases and J lost 4, with 14 bases in between. Germline loops: CDR1 SGHAT, CDR2 FQNNGV. The sample also formed part of further work on yellow fever vaccine responses in identical twins.

The sequenced sample consisted of memory (CD45RO+) T cells sorted from blood. The V call is TRBV11-2, the J call TRBJ2-5; unclear D gene. The sequence was collected from a young woman in good health. CDR3: CASSPRRFRETQYF. CDR3 nucleotide sequence: TGTGCCAGCAGCCCCCGGCGGTTTAGAGAGACCCAGTACTTC.